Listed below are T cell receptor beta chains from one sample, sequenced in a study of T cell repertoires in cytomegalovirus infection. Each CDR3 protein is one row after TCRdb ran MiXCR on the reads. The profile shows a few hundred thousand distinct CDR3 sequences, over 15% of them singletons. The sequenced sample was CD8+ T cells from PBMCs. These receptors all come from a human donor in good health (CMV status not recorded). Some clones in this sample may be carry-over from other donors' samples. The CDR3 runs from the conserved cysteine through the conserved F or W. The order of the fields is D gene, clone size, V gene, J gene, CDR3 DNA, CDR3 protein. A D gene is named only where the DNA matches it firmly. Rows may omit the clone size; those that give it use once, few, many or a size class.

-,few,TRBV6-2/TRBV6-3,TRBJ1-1,TGTGCCAGCAGTGAGCTAGGGAACACTGAAGCTTTCTTT,CASSELGNTEAFF
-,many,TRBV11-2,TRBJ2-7,TGTGCCAGCAGCTTAGCACCGGGGGGCCCCTACGAGCAGTACTTC,CASSLAPGGPYEQYF
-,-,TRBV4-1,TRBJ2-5,TGCGCCAGCAGCCAGATGGCCCTAGCACGGGCCGGTGCAGAGACCCAGTACTTC,CASSQMALARAGAETQYF
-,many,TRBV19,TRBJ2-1,TGTGCCAGTAGTATAGTCCTTAGCTCCTACAATGAGCAGTTCTTC,CASSIVLSSYNEQFF
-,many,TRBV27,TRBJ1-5,TGTGCCAGCAGTCCGACAGCGAGCAATCAGCCCCAGCATTTT,CASSPTASNQPQHF
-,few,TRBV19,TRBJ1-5,TGTGCCAGTAGTATAGACCCGGGGGTAAGCCAACCCCAGCATTTT,CASSIDPGVSQPQHF
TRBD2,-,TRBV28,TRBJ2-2,TGTGCCAGCAGTTTACTAGCGGGGGTATCCGGGGAGCTGTTTTTT,CASSLLAGVSGELFF
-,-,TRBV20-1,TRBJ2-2,TGCAGTGCTAGAGATATGGAGCGGGCAAACACCGGGGAGCTGTTTTTT,CSARDMERANTGELFF
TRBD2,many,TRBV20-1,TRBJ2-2,TGCAGTGCCCCGAGGATCGGGGGGGGAGACACCGGGGAGCTGTTTTTT,CSAPRIGGGDTGELFF
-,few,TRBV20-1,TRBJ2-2,TGCAGCGTCTCGGGGCGGGGGCCCAATAAAATCACCGGGGAGCTGTTTTTT,CSVSGRGPNKITGELFF
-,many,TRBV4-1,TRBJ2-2,TGCGCCAGCAGGCCCAGCGGCGGGGAGCTGTTTTTT,CASRPSGGELFF
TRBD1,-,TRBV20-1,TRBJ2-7,TGCAGTGCTAGGGCCCCGGGACAGAGGACCTACGAGCAGTACTTC,CSARAPGQRTYEQYF
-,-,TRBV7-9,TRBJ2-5,TGTGCCAGCAGCTTCGACTTGGGATTCCAAGAGACCCAGTACTTC,CASSFDLGFQETQYF